This paragraph reports one TCR beta chain. Its antigen is unknown. This sample stems from a study of T cell responses to AZD1222 COVID-19 vaccine. Clones were sequenced by immunoSEQ multiplex PCR, and TCRdb holds only the in-frame ones, with some missing. This table holds under 110,000 clones, 75% to 95% found once. Trimming cost V 0 bases and J 0 bases, with 14 bases left between them. Per germline, CDR1 SGHRS and CDR2 YFSETQ. This CDR3 region has 17 residues. Study-wide results and limits: At study baseline, merely several AZD1222 recipients were seropositive.

This TCR was recovered from an adult in good health. V gene TRBV5-1 combines with J gene TRBJ2-3, with D perhaps TRBD1 or TRBD2 (6 bases each). The sample in question was peripheral blood, obtained on day 0 of AZD1222 vaccination. CDR3 nucleotide sequence: TGCGCCAGCAGCTTGGGGTTCGGGGGCCCGAGCACAGATACGCAGTATTTT. Amino acids: CASSLGFGGPSTDTQYF.